Ten or more counts support the clone carrying this T cell receptor (beta chain). The germline CDR1 and CDR2 sequences are DFQATT and SNEGSKA (reference sequence). This CDR3 contains 16 residues. V lost 3 bases, J lost 5 bases, and 6 bases stayed unmatched. The data stem from a study of read filtering for tumor transcriptome and immune sequencing. This library used roughly 430 ng RNA and molecular barcoded adaptors spanning alpha/delta and beta/gamma chains. TCRdb ran MiXCR on the reads and lists one entry per CDR3 protein. The data contain roughly 56,000 distinct CDR3 sequences, about a fifth of them singletons.

This clonotype originated in a donor aged 40 or over with multiple myeloma. This chain connects TRBV20-1 to TRBJ2-5; 16 positions agree with TRBD2. Sequencing was performed on a population of CD138-negative cells sorted from bone marrow. CDR3 sequence (DNA): TGCAGTGCTAGGGGACTAGCGGGGGGGCCGGGGGAGACCCAGTACTTC. Its translation: CSARGLAGGPGETQYF.